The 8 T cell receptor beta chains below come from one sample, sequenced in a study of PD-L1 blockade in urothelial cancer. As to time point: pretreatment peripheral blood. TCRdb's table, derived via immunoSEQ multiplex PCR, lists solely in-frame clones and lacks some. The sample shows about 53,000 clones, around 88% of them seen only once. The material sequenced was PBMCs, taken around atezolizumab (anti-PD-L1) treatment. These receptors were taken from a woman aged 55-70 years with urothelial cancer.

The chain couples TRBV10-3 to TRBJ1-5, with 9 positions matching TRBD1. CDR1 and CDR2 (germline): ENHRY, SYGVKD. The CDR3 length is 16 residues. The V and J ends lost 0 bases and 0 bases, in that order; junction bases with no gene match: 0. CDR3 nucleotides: TGTGCCATCAGTGAGTCACAGGGGGCTAGCAATCAGCCCCAGCATTTT. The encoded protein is CAISESQGASNQPQHF.

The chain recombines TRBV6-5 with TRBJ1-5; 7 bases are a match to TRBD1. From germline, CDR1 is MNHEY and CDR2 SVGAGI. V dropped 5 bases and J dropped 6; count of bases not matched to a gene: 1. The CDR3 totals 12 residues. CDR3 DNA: TGTGCCAGCAGTACAGGGGTTCAGCCCCAGCATTTT. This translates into CASSTGVQPQHF.

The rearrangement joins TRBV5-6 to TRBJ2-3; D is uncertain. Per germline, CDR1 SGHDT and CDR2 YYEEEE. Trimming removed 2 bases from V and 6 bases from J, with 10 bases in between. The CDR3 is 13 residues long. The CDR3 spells CASSLSVADTQYF. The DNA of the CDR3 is TGTGCCAGCAGCTTATCGGTTGCGGATACGCAGTATTTT.

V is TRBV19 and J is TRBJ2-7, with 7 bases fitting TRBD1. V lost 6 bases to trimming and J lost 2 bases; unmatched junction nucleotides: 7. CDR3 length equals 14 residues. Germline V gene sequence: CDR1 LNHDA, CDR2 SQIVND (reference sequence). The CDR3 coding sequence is TGTGCCAGTAGGGAACAGGGGCGACCCTACGAGCAGTACTTC. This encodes CASREQGRPYEQYF.

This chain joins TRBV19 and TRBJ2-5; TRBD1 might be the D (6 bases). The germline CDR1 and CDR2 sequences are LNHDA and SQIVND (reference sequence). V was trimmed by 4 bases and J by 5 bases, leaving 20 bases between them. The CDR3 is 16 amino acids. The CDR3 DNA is TGTGCCAGTAGTACCGCGCCTCAGGGGATTTGGGAGACCCAGTACTTC. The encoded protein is CASSTAPQGIWETQYF.

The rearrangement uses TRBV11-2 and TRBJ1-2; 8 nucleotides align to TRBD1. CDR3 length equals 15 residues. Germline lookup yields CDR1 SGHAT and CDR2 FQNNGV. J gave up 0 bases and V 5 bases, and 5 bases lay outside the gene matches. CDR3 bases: TGTGCCAGCAGCCCAGGACAGGGTGCTAACTATGGCTACACCTTC. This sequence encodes CASSPGQGANYGYTF.

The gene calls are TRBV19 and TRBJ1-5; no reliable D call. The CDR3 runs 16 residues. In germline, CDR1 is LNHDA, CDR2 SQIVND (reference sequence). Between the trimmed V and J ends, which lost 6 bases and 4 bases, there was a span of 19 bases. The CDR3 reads CASRTGSQLLNQPQHF. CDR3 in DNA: TGTGCCAGTAGAACCGGGTCCCAACTTTTAAATCAGCCCCAGCATTTT.

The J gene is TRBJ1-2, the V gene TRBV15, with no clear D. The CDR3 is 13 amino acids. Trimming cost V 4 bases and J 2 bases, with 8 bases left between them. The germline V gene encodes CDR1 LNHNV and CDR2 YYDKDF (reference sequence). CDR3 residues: CATSNAENYGYTF. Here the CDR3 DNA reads TGTGCCACCAGCAATGCGGAAAACTATGGCTACACCTTC.